A selection of T cell receptor beta chains follows, all from one sample in a study of Ad26.COV2.S vaccination and SARS-CoV-2 variants. Profiled with immunoSEQ multiplex PCR; TCRdb holds only in-frame clones, not every one. The data contain some 500,000 clones, 85% to 90% of them singletons. The material sequenced was peripheral blood, taken in a trial of Ad26.COV2.S vaccine versus placebo. These receptors were taken from a person aged 18-60 years who received the Ad26.COV2.S COVID-19 vaccine or a placebo. Both conserved end residues are part of each CDR3. Fields, in order: J gene, clone size, D gene, V gene, CDR3 protein, CDR3 DNA. The D gene is left open where the match is weak. Size is stated for part of the rows, as once, few or many counts, or as a class when the clone is expanded.

TRBJ2-1,NA,TRBD1,TRBV18,CASSPYPDRGLYNEQFF,TGTGCCAGCTCACCATACCCGGACAGGGGTCTCTACAATGAGCAGTTCTTC
TRBJ2-3,few,NA,TRBV24-1,CATSEPAGMGTDTQYF,TGTGCCACCAGTGAACCGGCCGGGATGGGAACAGATACGCAGTATTTT
TRBJ1-6,once,NA,TRBV4-2,CASSQGARVSSYNSPLHF,TGTGCCAGCAGCCAAGGGGCCAGAGTCAGCTCCTATAATTCACCCCTCCACTTT
TRBJ2-1,NA,TRBD1,TRBV12-3/TRBV12-4,CASRPTGDNEQFF,TGTGCCAGCAGACCTACAGGGGACAATGAGCAGTTCTTC
TRBJ2-2,NA,NA,TRBV10-3,CAISGQNTGELFF,TGTGCCATCAGTGGACAGAACACCGGGGAGCTGTTTTTT
TRBJ1-1,once,TRBD1,TRBV6-5,CASSYGQGTDTEAFF,TGTGCCAGCAGTTACGGACAGGGTACGGACACTGAAGCTTTCTTT
TRBJ1-5,few,NA,TRBV16,CASTDTRWEDQPQHF,TGTGCCAGCACCGACACCAGATGGGAGGACCAGCCCCAGCATTTT
TRBJ1-1,NA,NA,TRBV11-3,CASSRVGSNTEAFF,TGTGCCAGCAGCCGGGTAGGGTCGAACACTGAAGCTTTCTTT
TRBJ2-5,NA,TRBD2,TRBV18,CASSPLAGGSNGLRETQYF,TGTGCCAGCTCACCCCTCGCGGGGGGAAGTAACGGTTTAAGAGAGACCCAGTACTTC
TRBJ2-7,NA,NA,TRBV6-2/TRBV6-3,CASSKAAGDTSYEQYF,TGTGCCAGCAGTAAGGCGGCGGGGGACACGTCCTACGAGCAGTACTTC
TRBJ1-1,NA,NA,TRBV18,CASSPGSGAEAFF,TGTGCCAGCTCACCAGGGAGTGGGGCTGAAGCTTTCTTT
TRBJ1-1,NA,NA,TRBV7-9,CASSLGVGAGRQNTEAFF,TGTGCCAGCAGCTTAGGGGTAGGTGCGGGGAGACAGAACACTGAAGCTTTCTTT
TRBJ2-3,once,NA,TRBV7-2,CASSLAVGRGRTDTQYF,TGTGCCAGCAGCTTAGCAGTCGGCAGAGGTAGGACAGATACGCAGTATTTT
TRBJ2-3,NA,NA,TRBV7-2,CASSLGPAIESSTDTQYF,TGTGCCAGCAGCTTAGGTCCGGCGATCGAATCTAGCACAGATACGCAGTATTTT
TRBJ2-1,NA,NA,TRBV11-2,CASSLGATVDEQFF,TGTGCCAGCAGCTTAGGTGCTACGGTGGATGAGCAGTTCTTC
TRBJ1-4,NA,TRBD1,TRBV2,CAIQGAREKLFF,TGTGCCATCCAGGGGGCTCGCGAAAAACTGTTTTTT
TRBJ2-7,NA,NA,TRBV5-1,CASSGRIAYEQYF,TGCGCCAGCTCTGGACGGATCGCCTACGAGCAGTACTTC
TRBJ2-5,NA,NA,TRBV7-8,CASSYIHGVVETQYF,TGTGCCAGCAGCTACATCCACGGGGTTGTGGAGACCCAGTACTTC
TRBJ1-4,once,NA,TRBV18,CASSPPRGEENEKLFF,TGTGCCAGCTCACCCCCCAGGGGAGAAGAGAATGAAAAACTGTTTTTT
TRBJ1-5,NA,NA,TRBV18,CASSPNGGIDQPQHF,TGTGCCAGCTCACCCAACGGGGGTATTGATCAGCCCCAGCATTTT
TRBJ2-5,NA,NA,TRBV10-3,CAIGFQETQYF,TGTGCCATCGGATTCCAAGAGACCCAGTACTTC
TRBJ2-1,NA,TRBD1,TRBV5-6,CASSLFGQEGSQGEQFF,TGTGCCAGCAGCTTGTTCGGACAGGAAGGGAGTCAAGGGGAGCAGTTCTTC
TRBJ1-1,NA,NA,TRBV29-1,CSVEEGYTEAFF,TGCAGCGTTGAGGAGGGATACACTGAAGCTTTCTTT
TRBJ1-6,NA,NA,TRBV11-1,CASKQMGNNSPLHF,TGTGCCAGCAAACAGATGGGCAATAATTCACCCCTCCACTTT